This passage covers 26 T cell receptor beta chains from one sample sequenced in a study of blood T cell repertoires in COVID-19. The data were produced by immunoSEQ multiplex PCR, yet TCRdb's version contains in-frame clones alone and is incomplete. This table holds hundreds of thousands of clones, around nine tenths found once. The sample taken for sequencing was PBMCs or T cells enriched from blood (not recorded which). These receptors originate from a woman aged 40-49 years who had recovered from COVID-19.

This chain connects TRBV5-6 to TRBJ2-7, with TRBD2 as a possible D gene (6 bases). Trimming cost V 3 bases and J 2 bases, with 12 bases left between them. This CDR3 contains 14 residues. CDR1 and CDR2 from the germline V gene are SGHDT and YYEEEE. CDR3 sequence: CASSSSGFTYEQYF. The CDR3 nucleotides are TGTGCCAGCAGCTCAAGCGGGTTCACCTACGAGCAGTACTTC.

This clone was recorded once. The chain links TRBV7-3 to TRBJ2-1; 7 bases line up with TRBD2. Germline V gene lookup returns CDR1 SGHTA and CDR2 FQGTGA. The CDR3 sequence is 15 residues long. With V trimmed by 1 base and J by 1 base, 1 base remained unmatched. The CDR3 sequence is CASSLNGGSYNEQFF. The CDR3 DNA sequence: TGTGCCAGCAGCTTAAACGGGGGGTCCTACAATGAGCAGTTCTTC.

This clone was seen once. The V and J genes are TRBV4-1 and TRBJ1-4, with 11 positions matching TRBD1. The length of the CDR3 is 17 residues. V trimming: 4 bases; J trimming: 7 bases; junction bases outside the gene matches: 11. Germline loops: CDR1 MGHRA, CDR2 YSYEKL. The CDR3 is CASSRLEGTGGSEKLFF. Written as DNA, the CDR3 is TGCGCCAGCAGCCGTTTAGAAGGGACAGGGGGTTCTGAAAAACTGTTTTTT.

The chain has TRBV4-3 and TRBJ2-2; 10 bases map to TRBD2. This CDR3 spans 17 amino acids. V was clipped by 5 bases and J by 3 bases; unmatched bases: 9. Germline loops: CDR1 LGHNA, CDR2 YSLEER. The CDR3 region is CASSDSLAGAHTGELFF. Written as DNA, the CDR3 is TGCGCCAGCAGCGATTCTCTAGCGGGGGCCCACACCGGGGAGCTGTTTTTT.

The CDR3 sequence is CASSRAGAGVNTEAFF. CDR3 DNA sequence: TGTGCCAGCAGCCGTGCAGGGGCGGGGGTGAACACTGAAGCTTTCTTT. The chain combines TRBV7-2 with TRBJ1-1; tentatively, D is TRBD1 (6 bases). Germline CDR1 SGHTA, CDR2 FQGNSA. CDR3 size: 16 residues. V lost 5 bases, J lost 0 bases, and 16 bases lay in between.

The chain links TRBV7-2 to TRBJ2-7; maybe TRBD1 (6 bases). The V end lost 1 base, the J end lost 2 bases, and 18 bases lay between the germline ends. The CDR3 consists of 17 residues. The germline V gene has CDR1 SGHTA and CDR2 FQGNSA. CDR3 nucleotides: TGTGCCAGCAGCTTAGGCCCGCAGGGGCTAATTCCCTACGAGCAGTACTTC. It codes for CASSLGPQGLIPYEQYF. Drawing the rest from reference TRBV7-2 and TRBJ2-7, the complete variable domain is GAGVSQSPSNKVTEKGKDVELRCDPISGHTALYWYRQSLGQGLEFLIYFQGNSAPDKSGLPSDRFSAERTGGSVSTLTIQRTQQEDSAVYLCASSLGPQGLIPYEQYFGPGTRLTVT.

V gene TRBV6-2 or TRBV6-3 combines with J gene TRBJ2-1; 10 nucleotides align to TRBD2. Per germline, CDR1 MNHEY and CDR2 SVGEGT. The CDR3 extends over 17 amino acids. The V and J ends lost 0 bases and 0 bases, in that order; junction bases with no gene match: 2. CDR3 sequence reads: CASSYSSGGDSYNEQFF. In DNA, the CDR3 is TGTGCCAGCAGTTACTCGAGCGGGGGGGACTCCTACAATGAGCAGTTCTTC.

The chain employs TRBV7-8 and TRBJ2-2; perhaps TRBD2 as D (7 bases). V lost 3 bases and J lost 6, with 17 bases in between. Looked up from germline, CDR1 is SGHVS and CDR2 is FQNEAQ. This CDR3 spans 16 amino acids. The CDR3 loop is CASSLLGGGPSGELFF. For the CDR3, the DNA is TGTGCCAGCAGCTTGTTGGGAGGGGGGCCATCCGGGGAGCTGTTTTTT. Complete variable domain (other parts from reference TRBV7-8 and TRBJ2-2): GAGVSQSPRYKVAKRGQDVALRCDPISGHVSLFWYQQALGQGPEFLTYFQNEAQLDKSGLPSDRFFAERPEGSVSTLKIQRTQQEDSAVYLCASSLLGGGPSGELFFGEGSRLTVL.

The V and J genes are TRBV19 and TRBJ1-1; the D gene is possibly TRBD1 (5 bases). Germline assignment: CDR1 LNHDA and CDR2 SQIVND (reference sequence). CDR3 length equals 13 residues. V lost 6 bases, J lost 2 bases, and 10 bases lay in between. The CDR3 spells CASSAQGNTEAFF. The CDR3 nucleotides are TGTGCCAGTAGCGCTCAGGGAAACACTGAAGCTTTCTTT.

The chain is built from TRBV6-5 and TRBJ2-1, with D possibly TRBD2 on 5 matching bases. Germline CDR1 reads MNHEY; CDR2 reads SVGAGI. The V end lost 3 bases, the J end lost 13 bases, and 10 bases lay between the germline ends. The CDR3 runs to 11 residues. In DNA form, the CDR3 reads TGTGCCAGCAGTTATTTGGACTTACAGTTCTTC. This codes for CASSYLDLQFF.

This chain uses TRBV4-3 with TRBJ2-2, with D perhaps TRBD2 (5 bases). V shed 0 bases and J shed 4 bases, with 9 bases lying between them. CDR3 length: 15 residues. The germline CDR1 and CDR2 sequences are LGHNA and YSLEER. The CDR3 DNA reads TGCGCCAGCAGCCAAGATACAAGCGGCACCGGGGAGCTGTTTTTT. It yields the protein CASSQDTSGTGELFF.

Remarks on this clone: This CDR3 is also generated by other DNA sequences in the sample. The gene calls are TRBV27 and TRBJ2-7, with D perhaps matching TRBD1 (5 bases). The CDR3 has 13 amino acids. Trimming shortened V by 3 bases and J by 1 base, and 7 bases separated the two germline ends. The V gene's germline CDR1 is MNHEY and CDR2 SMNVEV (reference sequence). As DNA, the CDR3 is TGTGCCAGCAGTTTTAGGGGTTCCTACGAGCAGTACTTC. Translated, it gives CASSFRGSYEQYF.

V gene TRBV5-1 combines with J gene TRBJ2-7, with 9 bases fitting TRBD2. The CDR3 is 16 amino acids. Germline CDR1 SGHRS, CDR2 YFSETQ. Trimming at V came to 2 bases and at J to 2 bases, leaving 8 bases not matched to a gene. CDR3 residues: CASSFEAGGRPYEQYF. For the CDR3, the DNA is TGCGCCAGCAGCTTCGAAGCGGGGGGCCGACCCTACGAGCAGTACTTC.

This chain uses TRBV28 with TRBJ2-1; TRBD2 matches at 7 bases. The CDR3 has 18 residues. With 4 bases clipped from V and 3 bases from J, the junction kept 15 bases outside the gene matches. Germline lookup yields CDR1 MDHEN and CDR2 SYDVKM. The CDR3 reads CASSSYIGREPDYNEQFF. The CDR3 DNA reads TGTGCCAGCAGTTCCTACATAGGGAGGGAGCCGGACTACAATGAGCAGTTCTTC.

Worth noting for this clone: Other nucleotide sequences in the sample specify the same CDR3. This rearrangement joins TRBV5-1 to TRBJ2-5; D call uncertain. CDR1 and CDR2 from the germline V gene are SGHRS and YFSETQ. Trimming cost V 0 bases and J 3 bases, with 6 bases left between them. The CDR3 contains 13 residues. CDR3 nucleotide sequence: TGCGCCAGCAGCTTGGGACTGAAAGAGACCCAGTACTTC. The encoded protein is CASSLGLKETQYF.

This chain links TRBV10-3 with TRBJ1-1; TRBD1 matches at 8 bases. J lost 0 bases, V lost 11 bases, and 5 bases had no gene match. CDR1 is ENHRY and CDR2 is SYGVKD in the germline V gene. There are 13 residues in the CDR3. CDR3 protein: CASWTGLNTEAFF. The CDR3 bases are TGTGCCTCCTGGACAGGGTTGAACACTGAAGCTTTCTTT.

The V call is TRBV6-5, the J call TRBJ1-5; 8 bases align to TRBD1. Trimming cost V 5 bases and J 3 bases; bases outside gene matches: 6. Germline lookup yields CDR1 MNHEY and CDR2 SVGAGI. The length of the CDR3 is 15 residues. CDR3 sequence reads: CASSRTGSNNQPQHF. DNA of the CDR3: TGTGCCAGCAGTCGGACAGGGTCCAACAATCAGCCCCAGCATTTT.

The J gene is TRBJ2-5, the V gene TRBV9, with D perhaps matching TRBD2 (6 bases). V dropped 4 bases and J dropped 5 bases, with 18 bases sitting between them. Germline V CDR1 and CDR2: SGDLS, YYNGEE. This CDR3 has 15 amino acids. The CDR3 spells CASSPQVAGLETQYF. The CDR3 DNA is TGTGCCAGCAGCCCCCAGGTGGCGGGACTGGAGACCCAGTACTTC.

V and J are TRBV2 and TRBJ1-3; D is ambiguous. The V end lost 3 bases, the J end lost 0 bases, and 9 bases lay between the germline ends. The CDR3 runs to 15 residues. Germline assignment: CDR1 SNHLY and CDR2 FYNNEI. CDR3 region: CASSEGRSSGNTIYF. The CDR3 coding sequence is TGTGCCAGCAGTGAGGGCCGCAGCTCTGGAAACACCATATATTTT. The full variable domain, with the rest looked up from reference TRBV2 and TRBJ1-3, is EPEVTQTPSHQVTQMGQEVILRCVPISNHLYFYWYRQILGQKVEFLVSFYNNEISEKSEIFDDQFSVERPDGSNFTLKIRSTKLEDSAMYFCASSEGRSSGNTIYFGEGSWLTVV.

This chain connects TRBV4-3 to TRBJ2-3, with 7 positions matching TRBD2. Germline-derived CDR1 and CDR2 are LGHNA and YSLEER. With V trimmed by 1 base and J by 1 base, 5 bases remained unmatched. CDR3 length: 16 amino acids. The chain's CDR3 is CASSQVRTRGTDTQYF. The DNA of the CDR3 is TGCGCCAGCAGCCAAGTCCGGACTAGAGGCACAGATACGCAGTATTTT.

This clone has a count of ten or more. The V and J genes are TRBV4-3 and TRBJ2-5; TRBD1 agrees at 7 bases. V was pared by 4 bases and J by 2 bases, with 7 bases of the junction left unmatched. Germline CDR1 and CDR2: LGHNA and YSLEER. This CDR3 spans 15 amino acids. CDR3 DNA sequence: TGCGCCAGCAGCCCGTCGGGACAGTCGCAAGAGACCCAGTACTTC. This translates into CASSPSGQSQETQYF.

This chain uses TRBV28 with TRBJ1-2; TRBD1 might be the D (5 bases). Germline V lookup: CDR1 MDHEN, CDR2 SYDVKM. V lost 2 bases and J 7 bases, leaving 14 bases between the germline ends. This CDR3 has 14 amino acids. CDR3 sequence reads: CASSLSRGGGGYTF. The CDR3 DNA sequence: TGTGCCAGCAGTTTAAGCCGGGGGGGTGGTGGCTACACCTTC.

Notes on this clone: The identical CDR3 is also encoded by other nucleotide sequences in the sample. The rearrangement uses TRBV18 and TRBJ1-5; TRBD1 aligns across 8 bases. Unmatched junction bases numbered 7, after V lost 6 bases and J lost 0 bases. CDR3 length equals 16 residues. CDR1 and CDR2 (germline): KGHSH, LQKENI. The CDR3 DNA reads TGTGCCAGCTCCGCCGACAGGGGCGATAGCAATCAGCCCCAGCATTTT. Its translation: CASSADRGDSNQPQHF. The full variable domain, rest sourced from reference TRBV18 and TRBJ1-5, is NAGVMQNPRHLVRRRGQEARLRCSPMKGHSHVYWYRQLPEEGLKFMVYLQKENIIDESGMPKERFSAEFPKEGPSILRIQQVVRGDSAAYFCASSADRGDSNQPQHFGDGTRLSIL.

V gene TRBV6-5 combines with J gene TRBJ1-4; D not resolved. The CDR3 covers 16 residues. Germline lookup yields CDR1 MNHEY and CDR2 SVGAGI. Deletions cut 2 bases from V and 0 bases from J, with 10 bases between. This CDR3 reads CASSYAAAATNEKLFF. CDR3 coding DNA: TGTGCCAGCAGTTACGCCGCGGCTGCAACTAATGAAAAACTGTTTTTT.

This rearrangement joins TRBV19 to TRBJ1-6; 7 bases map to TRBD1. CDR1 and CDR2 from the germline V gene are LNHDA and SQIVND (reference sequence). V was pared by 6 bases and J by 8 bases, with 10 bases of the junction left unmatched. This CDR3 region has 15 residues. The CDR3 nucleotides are TGTGCCAGTAGCGTCCCACGGGACAGAGATTCACCCCTCCACTTT. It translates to CASSVPRDRDSPLHF.

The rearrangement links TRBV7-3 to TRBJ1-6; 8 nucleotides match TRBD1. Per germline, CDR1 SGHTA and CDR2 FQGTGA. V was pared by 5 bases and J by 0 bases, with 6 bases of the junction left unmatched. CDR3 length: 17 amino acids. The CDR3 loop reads CASSPRDRGSYNSPLHF. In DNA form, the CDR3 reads TGTGCCAGCAGCCCCCGAGACAGGGGCTCCTATAATTCACCCCTCCACTTT.